This T cell receptor beta chain is drawn from a study of identical twins. Study outcomes and limitations: Fewer insertions characterized abundant cord blood beta clonotypes, whereas memory repertoires showed none. Twins showed weaker excess sharing in their beta out-of-frame sequences.

V was clipped by 1 base and J by 3 bases; unmatched bases: 10. CDR3 size: 17 residues. The germline gives CDR1 SGHVS, CDR2 FNYEAQ. Concerning this clonotype: No antigen is known for it.

Unique molecular identifiers were present on cDNA, and template switching added a universal primer site. TCRdb analysed the 5' RACE reads with MiXCR anew, one entry per CDR3 protein. Of fewer than 800,000 distinct CDR3 sequences in the sample, under 8.5% were seen once. A further study also used this sample, focusing on yellow fever vaccine responses in identical twins.

The receptor was isolated from a young woman in good health. V gene TRBV7-6 combines with J gene TRBJ2-5, with 8 bases lining up with TRBD2. Sequencing was carried out using PBMCs. This CDR3 reads CASSLGLAKERKETQYF. In DNA, the CDR3 is TGTGCCAGCAGCTTAGGACTAGCGAAAGAAAGAAAAGAGACCCAGTACTTC.